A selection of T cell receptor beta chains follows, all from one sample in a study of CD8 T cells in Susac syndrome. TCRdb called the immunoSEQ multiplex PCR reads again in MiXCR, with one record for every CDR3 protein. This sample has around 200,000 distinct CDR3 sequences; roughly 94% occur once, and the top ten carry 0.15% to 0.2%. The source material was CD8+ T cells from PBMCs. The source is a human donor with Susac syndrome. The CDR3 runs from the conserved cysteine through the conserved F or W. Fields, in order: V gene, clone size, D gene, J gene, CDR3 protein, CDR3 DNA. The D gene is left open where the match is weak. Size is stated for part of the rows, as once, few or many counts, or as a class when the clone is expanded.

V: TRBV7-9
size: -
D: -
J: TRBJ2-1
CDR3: CASSFGYEQFF
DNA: TGTGCCAGCAGCTTTGGGTATGAGCAGTTCTTC

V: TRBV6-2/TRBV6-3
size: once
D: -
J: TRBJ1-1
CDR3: CASRVANTEAFF
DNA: TGTGCCAGCAGAGTCGCGAACACTGAAGCTTTCTTT

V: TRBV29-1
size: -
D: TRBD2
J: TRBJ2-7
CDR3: CSVEGTSGRPSYEQYF
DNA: TGCAGCGTTGAAGGGACTAGCGGGAGGCCATCCTACGAGCAGTACTTC

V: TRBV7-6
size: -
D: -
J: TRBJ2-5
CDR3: CASSLILGYETQYF
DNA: TGTGCCAGCAGTCTTATTTTGGGGTATGAGACCCAGTACTTC

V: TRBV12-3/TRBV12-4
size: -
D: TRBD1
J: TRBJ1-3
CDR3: CASSRQGAYRDTIYF
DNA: TGTGCCAGCAGCCGACAGGGGGCGTATCGAGACACCATATATTTT

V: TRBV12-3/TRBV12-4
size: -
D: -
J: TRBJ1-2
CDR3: CASSPPHLHGYTF
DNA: TGTGCCAGCAGTCCCCCCCATCTCCATGGCTACACCTTC

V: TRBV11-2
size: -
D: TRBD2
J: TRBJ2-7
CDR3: CASSLWGGVEQYF
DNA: TGTGCCAGCAGCTTATGGGGGGGAGTAGAGCAGTACTTC

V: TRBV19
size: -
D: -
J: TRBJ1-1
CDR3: CASSMRTEAFF
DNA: TGTGCCAGTAGTATGAGAACTGAAGCTTTCTTT

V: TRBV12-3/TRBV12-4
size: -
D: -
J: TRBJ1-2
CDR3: CASNTIGGHYGYTF
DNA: TGTGCCAGCAACACGATTGGGGGGCACTATGGCTACACCTTC

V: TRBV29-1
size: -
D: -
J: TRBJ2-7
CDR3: CSVGPEYEQYF
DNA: TGCAGCGTTGGGCCAGAGTACGAGCAGTACTTC

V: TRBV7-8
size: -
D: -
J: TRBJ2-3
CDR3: CASSSEGQFLTQYF
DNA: TGTGCCAGCAGCTCCGAGGGGCAGTTCCTTACGCAGTATTTT

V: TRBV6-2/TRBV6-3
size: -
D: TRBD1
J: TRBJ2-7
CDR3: CASSSWTGRDYEQYF
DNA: TGTGCCAGCAGTTCCTGGACAGGTCGGGATTACGAGCAGTACTTC

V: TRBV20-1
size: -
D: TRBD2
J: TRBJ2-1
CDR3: CSAREGLADYNEQFF
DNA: TGCAGTGCTAGGGAGGGACTAGCGGATTACAATGAGCAGTTCTTC

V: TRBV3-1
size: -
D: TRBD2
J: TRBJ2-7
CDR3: CASSQIAGGLAEQYF
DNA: TGTGCCAGCAGCCAAATAGCGGGGGGCCTAGCCGAGCAGTACTTC

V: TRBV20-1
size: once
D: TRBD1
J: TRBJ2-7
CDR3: CSARRRRDSYEQYF
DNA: TGCAGTGCTAGACGCCGCCGGGACAGCTACGAGCAGTACTTC

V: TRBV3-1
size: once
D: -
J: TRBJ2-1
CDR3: CASSQTGKAYNEQFF
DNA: TGTGCCAGCAGCCAAACTGGAAAAGCCTACAATGAGCAGTTCTTC

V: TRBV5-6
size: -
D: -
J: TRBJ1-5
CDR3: CASSLSGGGPQHF
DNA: TGTGCCAGCAGCCTCTCCGGGGGAGGGCCCCAGCATTTT

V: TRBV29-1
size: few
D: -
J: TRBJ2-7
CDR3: CSAQDIYEQYF
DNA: TGCAGCGCACAGGATATCTACGAGCAGTACTTC

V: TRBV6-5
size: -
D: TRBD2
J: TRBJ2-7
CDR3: CASSYSTGLEGEQYF
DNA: TGTGCCAGCAGTTACTCGACGGGACTAGAGGGCGAGCAGTACTTC

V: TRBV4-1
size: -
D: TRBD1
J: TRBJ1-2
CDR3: CASSQGESDRAVEGYTF
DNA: TGCGCCAGCAGCCAAGGGGAGAGTGACAGGGCCGTGGAAGGCTACACCTTC

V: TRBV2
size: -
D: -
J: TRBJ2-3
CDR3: CASSEESERPADTQYF
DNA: TGTGCCAGCAGTGAAGAGTCTGAGCGACCCGCAGATACGCAGTATTTT

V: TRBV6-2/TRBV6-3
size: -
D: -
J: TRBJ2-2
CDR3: CASMGPNTGELFF
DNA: TGTGCCAGCATGGGTCCGAACACCGGGGAGCTGTTTTTT

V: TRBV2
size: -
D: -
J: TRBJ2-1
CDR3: CASSEDSRGGYNEQFF
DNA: TGTGCCAGCAGTGAAGATTCCAGGGGGGGCTACAATGAGCAGTTCTTC

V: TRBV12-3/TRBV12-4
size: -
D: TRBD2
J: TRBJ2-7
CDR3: CASSSLSGSVEQYF
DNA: TGTGCCAGCAGTTCTCTTAGCGGGAGTGTTGAGCAGTACTTC

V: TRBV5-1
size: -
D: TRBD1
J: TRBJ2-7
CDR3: CASSSPGDRVSYEQYF
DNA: TGCGCCAGCAGCTCACCTGGGGACAGGGTGTCCTACGAGCAGTACTTC

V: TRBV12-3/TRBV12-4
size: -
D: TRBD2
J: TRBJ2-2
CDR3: CASSFGVGSGVGAGELFF
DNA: TGTGCCAGCAGTTTCGGTGTTGGTAGCGGGGTCGGTGCCGGGGAGCTGTTTTTT

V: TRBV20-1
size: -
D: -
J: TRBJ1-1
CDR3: CSARDKEAGVLGTEAFF
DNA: TGCAGTGCTAGAGATAAGGAAGCAGGGGTTTTGGGCACTGAAGCTTTCTTT

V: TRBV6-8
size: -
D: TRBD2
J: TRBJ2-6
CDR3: CASINTSGGPPF
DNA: TGTGCCAGCATTAACACTAGCGGAGGCCCCCCTTTC

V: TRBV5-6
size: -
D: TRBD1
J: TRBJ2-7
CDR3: CASSTGQGIYEQYF
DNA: TGTGCCAGCAGTACGGGACAGGGGATCTACGAGCAGTACTTC

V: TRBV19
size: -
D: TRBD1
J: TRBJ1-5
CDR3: CASSQGAIQPQHF
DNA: TGTGCCAGTAGCCAGGGGGCCATTCAGCCCCAGCATTTT

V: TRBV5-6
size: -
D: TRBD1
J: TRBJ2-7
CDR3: CASSPDRANEQYF
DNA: TGTGCCAGCAGCCCGGACAGGGCCAACGAGCAGTACTTC

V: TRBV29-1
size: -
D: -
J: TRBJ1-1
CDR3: CSVATRTNTEAFF
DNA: TGCAGCGTGGCCACAAGGACAAACACTGAAGCTTTCTTT

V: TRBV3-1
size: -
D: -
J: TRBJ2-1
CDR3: CAVGVDEQFF
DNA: TGTGCCGTGGGGGTTGATGAGCAGTTCTTC

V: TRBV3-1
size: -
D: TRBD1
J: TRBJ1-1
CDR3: CASSQRGTGNTEVFF
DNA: TGTGCCAGCAGCCAAAGAGGGACAGGGAACACTGAAGTTTTCTTT

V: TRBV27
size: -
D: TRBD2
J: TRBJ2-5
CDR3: CASSFTGGAETQYF
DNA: TGTGCCAGCAGTTTTACCGGGGGGGCGGAGACCCAGTACTTC

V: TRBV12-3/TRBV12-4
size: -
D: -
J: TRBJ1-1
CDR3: CASLIGPGEAFF
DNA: TGTGCCAGCCTAATAGGGCCGGGAGAAGCTTTCTTT

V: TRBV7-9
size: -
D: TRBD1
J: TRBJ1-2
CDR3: CASSSVITGEDGYTF
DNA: TGTGCCAGCAGCTCCGTCATCACAGGGGAGGATGGCTACACCTTC

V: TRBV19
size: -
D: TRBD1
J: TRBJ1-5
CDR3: CASNSGTGGFQPQHF
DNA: TGTGCCAGTAATTCCGGGACAGGGGGGTTCCAGCCCCAGCATTTT